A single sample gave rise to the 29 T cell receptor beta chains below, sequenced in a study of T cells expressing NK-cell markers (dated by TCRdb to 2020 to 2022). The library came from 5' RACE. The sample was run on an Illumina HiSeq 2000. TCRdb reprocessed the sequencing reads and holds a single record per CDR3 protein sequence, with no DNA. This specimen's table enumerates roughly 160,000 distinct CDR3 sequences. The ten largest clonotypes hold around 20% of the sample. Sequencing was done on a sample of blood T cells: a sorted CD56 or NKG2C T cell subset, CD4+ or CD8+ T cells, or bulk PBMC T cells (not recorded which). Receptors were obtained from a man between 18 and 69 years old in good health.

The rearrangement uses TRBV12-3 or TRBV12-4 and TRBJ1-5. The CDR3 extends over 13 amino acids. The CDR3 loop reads CASSLGEYQPQHF.

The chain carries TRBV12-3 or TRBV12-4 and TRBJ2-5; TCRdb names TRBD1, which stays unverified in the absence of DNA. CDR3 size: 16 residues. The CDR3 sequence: CASRGKVRAYQETQYF.

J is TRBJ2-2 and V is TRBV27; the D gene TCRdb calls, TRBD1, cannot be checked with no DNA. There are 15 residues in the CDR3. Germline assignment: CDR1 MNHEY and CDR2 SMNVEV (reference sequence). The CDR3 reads CASSPSRGLGGELFF.

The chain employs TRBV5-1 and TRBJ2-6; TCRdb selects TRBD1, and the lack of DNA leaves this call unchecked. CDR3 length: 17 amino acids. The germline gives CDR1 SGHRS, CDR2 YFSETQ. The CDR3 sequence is CASSDSPGSVGANVLTF.

The CDR3 here is CASSLDLGEETQYF. V usage is TRBV3-1 and J usage is TRBJ2-5. The length of the CDR3 is 14 residues. The germline CDR1 and CDR2 sequences are LGHDT and YNNKEL (reference sequence).

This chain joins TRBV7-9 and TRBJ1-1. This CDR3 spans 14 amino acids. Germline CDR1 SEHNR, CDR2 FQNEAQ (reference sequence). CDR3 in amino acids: CASSRADENTEAFF.

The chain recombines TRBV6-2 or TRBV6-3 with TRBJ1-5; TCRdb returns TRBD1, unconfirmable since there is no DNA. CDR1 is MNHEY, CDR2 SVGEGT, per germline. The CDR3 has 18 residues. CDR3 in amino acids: CASSHDRGSAHSNQPQHF.

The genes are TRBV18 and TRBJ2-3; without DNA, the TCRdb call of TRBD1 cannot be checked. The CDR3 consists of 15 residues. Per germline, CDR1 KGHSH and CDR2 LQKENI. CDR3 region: CASSQGETYTDTQYF.

The CDR3 here is CSASSGYYNEQFF. The V and J genes are TRBV29-1 and TRBJ2-1. This CDR3 comprises 13 residues. Looked up from germline, CDR1 is SQVTM and CDR2 is ANQGSEA.

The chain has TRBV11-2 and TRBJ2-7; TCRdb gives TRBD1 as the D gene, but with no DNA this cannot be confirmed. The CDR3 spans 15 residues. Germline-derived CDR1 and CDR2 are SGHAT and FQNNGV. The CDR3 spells CASSLGGQEGYEQYF.

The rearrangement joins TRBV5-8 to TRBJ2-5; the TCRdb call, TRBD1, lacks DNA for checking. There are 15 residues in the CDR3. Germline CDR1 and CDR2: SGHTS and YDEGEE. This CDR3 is CASSSTGGVQETQYF.

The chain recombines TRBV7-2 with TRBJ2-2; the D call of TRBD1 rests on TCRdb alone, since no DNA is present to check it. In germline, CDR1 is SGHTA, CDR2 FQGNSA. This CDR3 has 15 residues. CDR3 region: CASSLGGGLTGELFF. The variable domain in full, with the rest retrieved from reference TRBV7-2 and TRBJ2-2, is GAGVSQSPSNKVTEKGKDVELRCDPISGHTALYWYRQSLGQGLEFLIYFQGNSAPDKSGLPSDRFSAERTGGSVSTLTIQRTQQEDSAVYLCASSLGGGLTGELFFGEGSRLTVL.

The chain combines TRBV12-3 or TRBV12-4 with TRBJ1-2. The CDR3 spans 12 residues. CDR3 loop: CASSLGAWDFNF.

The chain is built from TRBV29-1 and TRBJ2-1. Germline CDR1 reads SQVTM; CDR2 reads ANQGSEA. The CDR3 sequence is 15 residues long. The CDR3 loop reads CSVEDRLVSGNEQFF.

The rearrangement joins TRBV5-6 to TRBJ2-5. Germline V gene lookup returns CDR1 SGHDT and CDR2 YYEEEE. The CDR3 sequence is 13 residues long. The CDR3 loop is CASSLGAQETQYF.

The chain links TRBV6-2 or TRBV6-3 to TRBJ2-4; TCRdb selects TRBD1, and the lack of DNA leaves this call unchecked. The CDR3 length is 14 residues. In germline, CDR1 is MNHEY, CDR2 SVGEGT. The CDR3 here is CASSPTGATDIQYF.

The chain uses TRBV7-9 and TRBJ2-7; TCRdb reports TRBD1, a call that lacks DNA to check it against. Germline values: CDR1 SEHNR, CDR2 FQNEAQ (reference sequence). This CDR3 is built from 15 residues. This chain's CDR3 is CASSLEGRSSDEQYF.

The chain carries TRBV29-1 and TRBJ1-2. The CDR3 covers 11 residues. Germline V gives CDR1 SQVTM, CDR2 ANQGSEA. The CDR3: CSVVGGRGYTF.

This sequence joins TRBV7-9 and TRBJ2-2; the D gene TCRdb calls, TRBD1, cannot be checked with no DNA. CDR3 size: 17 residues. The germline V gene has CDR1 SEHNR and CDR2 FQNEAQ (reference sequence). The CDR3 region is CASSFPRDRGYTGELFF.

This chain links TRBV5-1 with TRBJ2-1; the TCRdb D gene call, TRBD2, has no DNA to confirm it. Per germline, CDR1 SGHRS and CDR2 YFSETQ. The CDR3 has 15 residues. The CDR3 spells CASRPLAGGIDEQFF.

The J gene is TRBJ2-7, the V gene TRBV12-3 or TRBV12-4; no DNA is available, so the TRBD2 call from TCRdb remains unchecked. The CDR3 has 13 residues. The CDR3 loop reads CASSETSVREQYF.

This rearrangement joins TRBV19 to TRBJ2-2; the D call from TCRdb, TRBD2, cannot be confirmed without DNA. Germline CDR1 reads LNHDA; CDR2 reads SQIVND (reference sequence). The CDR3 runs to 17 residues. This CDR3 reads CASSIPSGLAITGELFF. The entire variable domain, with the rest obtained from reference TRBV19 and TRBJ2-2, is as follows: DGGITQSPKYLFRKEGQNVTLSCEQNLNHDAMYWYRQDPGQGLRLIYYSQIVNDFQKGDIAEGYSVSREKKESFPLTVTSAQKNPTAFYLCASSIPSGLAITGELFFGEGSRLTVL.

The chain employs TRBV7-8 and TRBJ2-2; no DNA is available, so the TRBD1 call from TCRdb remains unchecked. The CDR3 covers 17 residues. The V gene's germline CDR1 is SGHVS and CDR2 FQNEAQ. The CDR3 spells CASSLDPHKANTGELFF.

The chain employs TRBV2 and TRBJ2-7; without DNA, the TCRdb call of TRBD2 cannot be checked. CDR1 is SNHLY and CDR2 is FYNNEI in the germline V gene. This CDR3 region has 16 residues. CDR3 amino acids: CASSEWVLAGSYEQYF.

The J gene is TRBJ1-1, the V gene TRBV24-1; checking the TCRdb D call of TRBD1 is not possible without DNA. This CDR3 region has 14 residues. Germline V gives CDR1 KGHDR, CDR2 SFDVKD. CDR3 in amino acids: CATLRQGLNTEAFF.

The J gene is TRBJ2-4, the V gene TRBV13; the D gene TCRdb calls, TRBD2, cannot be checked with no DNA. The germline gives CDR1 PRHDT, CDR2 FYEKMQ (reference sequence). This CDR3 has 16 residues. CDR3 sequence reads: CASSLGPSGAKNIQYF.

The CDR3: CASSFAGMSYNEQFF. The V and J genes are TRBV6-4 and TRBJ2-1; TCRdb's D gene call, TRBD1, goes unchecked for lack of DNA. The CDR3 consists of 15 residues. In germline, CDR1 is MRHNA, CDR2 SNTAGT.

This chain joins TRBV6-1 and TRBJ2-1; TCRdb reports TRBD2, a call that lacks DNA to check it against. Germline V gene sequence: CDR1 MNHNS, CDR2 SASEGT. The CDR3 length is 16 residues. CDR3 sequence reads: CASSPKSGGNYNEQFF.

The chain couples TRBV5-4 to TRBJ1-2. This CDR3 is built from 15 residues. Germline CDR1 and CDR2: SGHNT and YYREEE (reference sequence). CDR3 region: CASSLAIEGWNGYTF.